The subject of this entry is one T cell receptor beta chain. The data are from a study of blood T cell repertoires in COVID-19. Study-level background: The analysed material was cDNA or gDNA that came from T cells, B-cell-depleted T cells, or PBMCs.

Sequenced by immunoSEQ multiplex PCR; TCRdb stores in-frame clones only, minus some. The sample shows around 150,000 clones, less than 85% of them seen only once. The sample taken for sequencing was peripheral blood. The receptor comes from a human donor with acute or convalescent COVID-19. The donor label of this sample is uncertain.

The chain's CDR3 is CASSTLLAELQETQYF. The CDR3 region has the DNA TGTGCCAGTAGTACCTTACTAGCGGAACTTCAAGAGACCCAGTACTTC. This chain joins TRBV19 and TRBJ2-5; 8 bases map to TRBD2. Germline V gene sequence: CDR1 LNHDA, CDR2 SQIVND (reference sequence). V lost 4 bases and J lost 2; bases outside the gene matches: 9. The CDR3 extends over 16 amino acids.